This is a list of T cell receptor beta chains from one sample in a study of blood T cell repertoires in COVID-19. This table comes from immunoSEQ multiplex PCR, and its TCRdb copy is limited to in-frame clones, with some not included. Altogether around 190,000 clones are present, roughly 80% being singletons, with the ten largest covering approximately 6%. The sequencing input was peripheral blood. The receptor source for this set is a woman aged 40 to 50 with COVID-19, enrolled during active disease. CDR3s include the opening cysteine and the closing phenylalanine or tryptophan. The order of the fields is CDR3 length, V gene, D gene, J gene, clone size, CDR3 DNA, CDR3 protein. D genes are given only for firm matches. Clone size, where shown, is once, few, many, or a class for clones that have expanded.

length: 14; V: TRBV9; D: TRBD1; J: TRBJ1-2; size: NA; DNA: TGTGCCAGCAGCGGGGGACAGGTCAACTATGGCTACACCTTC; CDR3: CASSGGQVNYGYTF
length: 13; V: TRBV6-5; D: NA; J: TRBJ1-1; size: NA; DNA: TGTGCCAGCAGAACAGGGTTATACACTGAAGCTTTCTTT; CDR3: CASRTGLYTEAFF
length: 17; V: TRBV6-2/TRBV6-3; D: TRBD2; J: TRBJ2-7; size: once; DNA: TGTGCCAGCAGTTTTGGGACTAGCGGGGTTAGCTCCTACGAGCAGTACTTC; CDR3: CASSFGTSGVSSYEQYF
length: 14; V: TRBV2; D: TRBD2; J: TRBJ2-7; size: NA; DNA: TGTGCCAGCGGAAACTTAGCGGGGGCCTACGAGCAGTACTTC; CDR3: CASGNLAGAYEQYF
length: 14; V: TRBV2; D: NA; J: TRBJ1-5; size: few; DNA: TGTGCCAGCAGGGCGACAGAGGTTAATCAGCCCCAGCATTTT; CDR3: CASRATEVNQPQHF
length: 17; V: TRBV2; D: NA; J: TRBJ2-6; size: NA; DNA: TGTGCCAGCAGTGAAAGCGGGCTGGTCTCTGGGGCCAACGTCCTGACTTTC; CDR3: CASSESGLVSGANVLTF
length: 13; V: TRBV5-1; D: NA; J: TRBJ2-3; size: NA; DNA: TGCGCCAGCAGCTTGGAATACACAGATACGCAGTATTTT; CDR3: CASSLEYTDTQYF
length: 14; V: TRBV6-5; D: TRBD1; J: TRBJ1-6; size: NA; DNA: TGTGCCAGCACTAGGGACAGGGCCAATTCACCCCTCCACTTT; CDR3: CASTRDRANSPLHF
length: 13; V: TRBV10-3; D: NA; J: TRBJ1-2; size: NA; DNA: TGTGCCGTTGGTAATGAAAAGAGCTATGGCTACACCTTC; CDR3: CAVGNEKSYGYTF
length: 14; V: TRBV6-1; D: NA; J: TRBJ2-7; size: once; DNA: TGTGCCAGCAGTGAACCAGGGGACTCCTACGAGCAGTACTTC; CDR3: CASSEPGDSYEQYF
length: 12; V: TRBV11-2; D: NA; J: TRBJ1-2; size: NA; DNA: TGTGCCAGCAGCTTCCGTAGCTATGGCTACACCTTC; CDR3: CASSFRSYGYTF
length: 14; V: TRBV5-1; D: NA; J: TRBJ1-1; size: NA; DNA: TGCGCCAGCAGCGACAGAGAAGTGCACACTGAAGCTTTCTTT; CDR3: CASSDREVHTEAFF
length: 15; V: TRBV29-1; D: TRBD2; J: TRBJ2-2; size: NA; DNA: TGCAGCGTGAAGGTTAGGGCGGGAGGGCCCGGGGAGCTGTTTTTT; CDR3: CSVKVRAGGPGELFF
length: 14; V: TRBV2; D: NA; J: TRBJ2-2; size: NA; DNA: TGTGCCAGCAGTGGAAGTCGGACTCCCGGGGAGCTGTTTTTT; CDR3: CASSGSRTPGELFF
length: 16; V: TRBV18; D: NA; J: TRBJ2-3; size: NA; DNA: TGTGCCAGCTCACCACCGGGACTCCGTTCGGCAGATACGCAGTATTTT; CDR3: CASSPPGLRSADTQYF
length: 16; V: TRBV5-8; D: NA; J: TRBJ1-1; size: NA; DNA: TGTGCCAGCAGCCCCGGGAGGGGCAGGGGAGGTTCTGAAGCTTTCTTT; CDR3: CASSPGRGRGGSEAFF
length: 15; V: TRBV6-6; D: TRBD2; J: TRBJ2-4; size: NA; DNA: TGTGCCAGCAGAAGCGGGGCGTCAGCCAAAAACATTCAGTACTTC; CDR3: CASRSGASAKNIQYF
length: 16; V: TRBV5-5; D: NA; J: TRBJ2-1; size: NA; DNA: TGTGCCAGCAGCCCGGGGGACCCCAGCTCCTACAATGAGCAGTTCTTC; CDR3: CASSPGDPSSYNEQFF
length: 13; V: TRBV18; D: TRBD1; J: TRBJ1-5; size: NA; DNA: TGTGCCAGCTCACAGGGGGCAGGGCAGCCCCAGCATTTT; CDR3: CASSQGAGQPQHF
length: 15; V: TRBV7-2; D: NA; J: TRBJ2-7; size: NA; DNA: TGTGCCAGCAGCTTAGATGGCGGGTATCACTACGAGCAGTACTTC; CDR3: CASSLDGGYHYEQYF
length: 13; V: TRBV28; D: NA; J: TRBJ1-1; size: NA; DNA: TGTGCCAGCACCAGCACCTCGACTTTTGAAGCTTTCTTT; CDR3: CASTSTSTFEAFF
length: 13; V: TRBV18; D: NA; J: TRBJ1-2; size: NA; DNA: TGTGCCAGCTCACCTGATACAGAGTATGGCTACACCTTC; CDR3: CASSPDTEYGYTF
length: 11; V: TRBV5-1; D: NA; J: TRBJ1-2; size: NA; DNA: TGCGCCAGCAGCTTCGGGGAGGGCTACACCTTC; CDR3: CASSFGEGYTF
length: 13; V: TRBV18; D: NA; J: TRBJ2-5; size: NA; DNA: TGTGCCAGCTCACCGGGCGACAGTCAGACCCAGTACTTC; CDR3: CASSPGDSQTQYF
length: 14; V: TRBV5-4; D: NA; J: TRBJ1-2; size: NA; DNA: TGTGCCAGCAGTCCCCCACAGGACCTCAATGGCTACACCTTC; CDR3: CASSPPQDLNGYTF
length: 13; V: TRBV6-6; D: NA; J: TRBJ1-1; size: NA; DNA: TGTGCCAGCTCGGATAGGCTAGACACTGAAGCTTTCTTT; CDR3: CASSDRLDTEAFF
length: 15; V: TRBV7-9; D: TRBD2; J: TRBJ2-1; size: NA; DNA: TGTGCCAGCAGCGCTCCGGGACTAGCGGGGGGTGAGCAGTTCTTC; CDR3: CASSAPGLAGGEQFF
length: 13; V: TRBV27; D: NA; J: TRBJ2-5; size: NA; DNA: TGTGCCAGCAGTTCTCGACTAGTGGGGACCCAGTACTTC; CDR3: CASSSRLVGTQYF
length: 16; V: TRBV18; D: TRBD2; J: TRBJ2-7; size: NA; DNA: TGTGCCAGCTCACCAAGCGGACTAGCGGGGGTCGGCGAGCAGTACTTC; CDR3: CASSPSGLAGVGEQYF
length: 16; V: TRBV10-3; D: TRBD2; J: TRBJ2-1; size: NA; DNA: TGTGCCATCAGTGAGATAGCGGGAGGGCCCCTCAATGAGCAGTTCTTC; CDR3: CAISEIAGGPLNEQFF
length: 16; V: TRBV9; D: TRBD1; J: TRBJ1-2; size: NA; DNA: TGTGCCAGCAGCGTAGCCCCGGGACAGGGTTCCTATGGCTACACCTTC; CDR3: CASSVAPGQGSYGYTF
length: 16; V: TRBV7-9; D: TRBD2; J: TRBJ2-1; size: NA; DNA: TGTGCCAGCGATACCGGACTAGCGGGGGCCGGGGATGAGCAGTTCTTC; CDR3: CASDTGLAGAGDEQFF
length: 14; V: TRBV4-1; D: NA; J: TRBJ2-3; size: NA; DNA: TGCGCCAGCAGCCATCCGGGAGCAGGAGATACGCAGTATTTT; CDR3: CASSHPGAGDTQYF
length: 14; V: TRBV2; D: NA; J: TRBJ1-1; size: NA; DNA: TGTGCCAGCGGGAAGAGGGGGGGTGACACTGAAGCTTTCTTT; CDR3: CASGKRGGDTEAFF
length: 15; V: TRBV19; D: NA; J: TRBJ2-3; size: few; DNA: TGTGCCAGTAGTATAGGACTAGAATTAGCAGATACGCAGTATTTT; CDR3: CASSIGLELADTQYF
length: 15; V: TRBV7-9; D: NA; J: TRBJ1-2; size: few; DNA: TGTGCCAGCAGCTTCGCAGGGTCACCTAACTATGGCTACACCTTC; CDR3: CASSFAGSPNYGYTF
length: 12; V: TRBV30; D: TRBD1; J: TRBJ1-2; size: NA; DNA: TGTGCCTGGAAGGGACAGGGCTATGGCTACACCTTC; CDR3: CAWKGQGYGYTF
length: 15; V: TRBV19; D: TRBD1; J: TRBJ2-2; size: NA; DNA: TGTGCCAGTAAGGCGCAGGGGGCGAACACCGGGGAGCTGTTTTTT; CDR3: CASKAQGANTGELFF
length: 13; V: TRBV6-4; D: NA; J: TRBJ2-2; size: NA; DNA: TGTGCCAGCAGTAGAGACTGGGCCGGGGAGCTGTTTTTT; CDR3: CASSRDWAGELFF
length: 16; V: TRBV5-1; D: TRBD1; J: TRBJ1-1; size: NA; DNA: TGCGCCAGCAGCTTGCCGACAGGGAAAGGCAGCACTGAAGCTTTCTTT; CDR3: CASSLPTGKGSTEAFF
length: 16; V: TRBV9; D: TRBD2; J: TRBJ2-3; size: NA; DNA: TGTGCCAGCAGCGTAGATTTAGCGGGGAACACAGATACGCAGTATTTT; CDR3: CASSVDLAGNTDTQYF
length: 13; V: TRBV27; D: NA; J: TRBJ1-1; size: NA; DNA: TGTGCCAGCAGCGCCAGGGAATCCACTGAAGCTTTCTTT; CDR3: CASSARESTEAFF
length: 16; V: TRBV4-1; D: TRBD2; J: TRBJ2-2; size: NA; DNA: TGCGCCAGCAGCCGGGGACTAGCGGGACACACCGGGGAGCTGTTTTTT; CDR3: CASSRGLAGHTGELFF
length: 16; V: TRBV13; D: TRBD2; J: TRBJ2-2; size: NA; DNA: TGTGCCAGCAGCTTAGTACCTAGCGGGAACACCGGGGAGCTGTTTTTT; CDR3: CASSLVPSGNTGELFF
length: 16; V: TRBV7-2; D: TRBD1; J: TRBJ1-6; size: NA; DNA: TGTGCCAGCAGCTTAGGGACAGGGGTATATAATTCACCCCTCCACTTT; CDR3: CASSLGTGVYNSPLHF
length: 18; V: TRBV19; D: NA; J: TRBJ1-6; size: NA; DNA: TGTGCCAGTAGTATAGATCTACAGGGCCCAGGTGGTAATTCACCCCTCCACTTT; CDR3: CASSIDLQGPGGNSPLHF
length: 13; V: TRBV5-1; D: NA; J: TRBJ2-5; size: NA; DNA: TGCGCCAGCAGCGTAGGGGAGGAGGAGACCCAGTACTTC; CDR3: CASSVGEEETQYF
length: 15; V: TRBV19; D: TRBD1; J: TRBJ2-2; size: NA; DNA: TGTGCCAGTAGTTCCGGGACAGGACTCACCGGGGAGCTGTTTTTT; CDR3: CASSSGTGLTGELFF
length: 16; V: TRBV6-5; D: TRBD2; J: TRBJ2-1; size: NA; DNA: TGTGCCAGCAGTTACGGGAAAACTAGCGGAAACAATGAGCAGTTCTTC; CDR3: CASSYGKTSGNNEQFF
length: 14; V: TRBV7-9; D: NA; J: TRBJ1-1; size: few; DNA: TGTGCCAGCAGCTTCTCGGACGGCCTTGAAGGGGGGGTCTTT; CDR3: CASSFSDGLEGGVF
length: 14; V: TRBV5-1; D: TRBD1; J: TRBJ2-3; size: NA; DNA: TGCGCCAGCAGCTTGACGGGACAGGCAGATACGCAGTATTTT; CDR3: CASSLTGQADTQYF
length: 16; V: TRBV5-4; D: TRBD1; J: TRBJ2-4; size: NA; DNA: TGTGCCAGCAGCCTTGGACAGGGGTTAGCCAAAAACATTCAGTACTTC; CDR3: CASSLGQGLAKNIQYF
length: 12; V: TRBV11-2; D: TRBD1; J: TRBJ1-2; size: NA; DNA: TGTGCCAGCAGCTTGGGGACAGGAGGCTACACCTTC; CDR3: CASSLGTGGYTF
length: 16; V: TRBV7-9; D: TRBD1; J: TRBJ1-4; size: NA; DNA: TGTGCCAGCAGTCGCGGGACAGGGGCAACTAATGAAAAACTGTTTTTT; CDR3: CASSRGTGATNEKLFF
length: 14; V: TRBV5-1; D: NA; J: TRBJ2-5; size: NA; DNA: TGCGCCAGCCGGTGGACTTCCTCTCAAGAGACCCAGTACTTC; CDR3: CASRWTSSQETQYF
length: 14; V: TRBV5-1; D: NA; J: TRBJ1-2; size: once; DNA: TGCGCCAGCAGCCCCGGGGACTACCTCTATGGCTACACCTTC; CDR3: CASSPGDYLYGYTF